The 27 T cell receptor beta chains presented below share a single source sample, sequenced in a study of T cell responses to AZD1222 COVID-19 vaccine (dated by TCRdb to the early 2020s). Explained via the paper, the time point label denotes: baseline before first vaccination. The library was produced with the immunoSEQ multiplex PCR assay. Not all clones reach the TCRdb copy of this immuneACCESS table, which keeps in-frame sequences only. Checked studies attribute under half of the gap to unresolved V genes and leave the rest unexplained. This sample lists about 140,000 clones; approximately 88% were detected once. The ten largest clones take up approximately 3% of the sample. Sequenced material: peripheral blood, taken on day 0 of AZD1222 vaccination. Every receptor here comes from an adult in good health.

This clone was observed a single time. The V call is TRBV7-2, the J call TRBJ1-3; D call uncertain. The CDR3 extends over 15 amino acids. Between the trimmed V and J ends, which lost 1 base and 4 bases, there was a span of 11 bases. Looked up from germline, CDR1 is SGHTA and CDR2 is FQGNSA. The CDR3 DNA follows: TGTGCCAGCAGCTTAGAGATGAGGGCGGGAAACACCATATATTTT. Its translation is CASSLEMRAGNTIYF.

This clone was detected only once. CDR3 sequence (DNA): TGTGCCAGCTCACCTCAGGCAGAAAAACTGTTTTTT. Protein product: CASSPQAEKLFF. The chain links TRBV18 to TRBJ1-4; D is unclear. V lost 3 bases and J lost 8, with 7 bases in between. Germline V gene data show CDR1 as KGHSH and CDR2 as LQKENI. This CDR3 comprises 12 residues.

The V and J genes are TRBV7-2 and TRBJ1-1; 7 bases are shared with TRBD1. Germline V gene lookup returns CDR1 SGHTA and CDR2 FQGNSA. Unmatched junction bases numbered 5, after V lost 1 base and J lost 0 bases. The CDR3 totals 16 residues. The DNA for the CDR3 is TGTGCCAGCAGCTTAGTCGCGGGACAGATGAACACTGAAGCTTTCTTT. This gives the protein CASSLVAGQMNTEAFF.

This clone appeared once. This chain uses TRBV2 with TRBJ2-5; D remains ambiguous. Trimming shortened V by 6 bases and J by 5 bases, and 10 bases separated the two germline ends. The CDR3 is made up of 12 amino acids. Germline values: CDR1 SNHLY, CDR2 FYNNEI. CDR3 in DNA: TGTGCCAGCAGGCCGCTTGGGGAGACCCAGTACTTC. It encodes CASRPLGETQYF. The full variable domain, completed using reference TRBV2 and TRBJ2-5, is EPEVTQTPSHQVTQMGQEVILRCVPISNHLYFYWYRQILGQKVEFLVSFYNNEISEKSEIFDDQFSVERPDGSNFTLKIRSTKLEDSAMYFCASRPLGETQYFGPGTRLLVL.

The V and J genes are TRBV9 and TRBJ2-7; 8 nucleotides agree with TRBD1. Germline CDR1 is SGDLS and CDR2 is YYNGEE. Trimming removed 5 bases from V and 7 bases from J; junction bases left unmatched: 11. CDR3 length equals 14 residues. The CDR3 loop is CASSPGQGLWEQYF. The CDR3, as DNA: TGTGCCAGCAGTCCCGGACAGGGACTTTGGGAGCAGTACTTC.

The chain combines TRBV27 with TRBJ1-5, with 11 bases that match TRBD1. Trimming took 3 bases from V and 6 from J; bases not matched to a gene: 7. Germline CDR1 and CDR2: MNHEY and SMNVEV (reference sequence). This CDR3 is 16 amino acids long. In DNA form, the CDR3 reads TGTGCCAGCAGTTTCTCCGGACAGGGGGCTTCTCAGCCCCAGCATTTT. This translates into CASSFSGQGASQPQHF.

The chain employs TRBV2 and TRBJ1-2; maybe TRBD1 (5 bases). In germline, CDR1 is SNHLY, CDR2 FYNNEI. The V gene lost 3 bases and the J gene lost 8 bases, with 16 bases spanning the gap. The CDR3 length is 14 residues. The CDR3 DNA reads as TGTGCCAGCAGTGACGAGACAGCCCTCGGGGGCTACACCTTC. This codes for CASSDETALGGYTF.

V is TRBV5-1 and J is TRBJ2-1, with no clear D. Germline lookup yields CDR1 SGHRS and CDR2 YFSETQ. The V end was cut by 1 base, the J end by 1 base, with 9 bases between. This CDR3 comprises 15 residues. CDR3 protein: CASSLNVGSYNEQFF. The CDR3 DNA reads TGCGCCAGCAGCTTGAATGTTGGGTCCTACAATGAGCAGTTCTTC.

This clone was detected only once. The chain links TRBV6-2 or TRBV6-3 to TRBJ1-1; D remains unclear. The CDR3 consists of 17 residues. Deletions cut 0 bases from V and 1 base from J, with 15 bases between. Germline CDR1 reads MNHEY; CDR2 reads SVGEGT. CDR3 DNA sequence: TGTGCCAGCAGTTACTCGTGGGAATCCAGATCGAACACTGAAGCTTTCTTT. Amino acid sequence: CASSYSWESRSNTEAFF.

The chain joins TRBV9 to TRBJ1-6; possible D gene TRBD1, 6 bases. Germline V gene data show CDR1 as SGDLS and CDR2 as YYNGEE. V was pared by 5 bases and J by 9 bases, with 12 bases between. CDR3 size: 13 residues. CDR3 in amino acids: CASRGAGASPLHF. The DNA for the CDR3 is TGTGCCAGCAGAGGGGCGGGGGCTTCACCCCTCCACTTT.

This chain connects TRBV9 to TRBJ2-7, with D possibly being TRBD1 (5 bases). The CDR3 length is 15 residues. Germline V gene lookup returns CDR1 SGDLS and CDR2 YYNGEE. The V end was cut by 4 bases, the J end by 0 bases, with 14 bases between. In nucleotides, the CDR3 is TGTGCCAGCAGCAGCTTTGGGGCAAGCTCCTACGAGCAGTACTTC. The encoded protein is CASSSFGASSYEQYF.

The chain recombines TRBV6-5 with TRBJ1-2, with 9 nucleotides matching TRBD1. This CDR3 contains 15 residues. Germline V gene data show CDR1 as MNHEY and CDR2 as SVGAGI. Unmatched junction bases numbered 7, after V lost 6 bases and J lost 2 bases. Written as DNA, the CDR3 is TGTGCCAGCAGATTGCCCGGGACAGGGAACTATGGCTACACCTTC. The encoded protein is CASRLPGTGNYGYTF.

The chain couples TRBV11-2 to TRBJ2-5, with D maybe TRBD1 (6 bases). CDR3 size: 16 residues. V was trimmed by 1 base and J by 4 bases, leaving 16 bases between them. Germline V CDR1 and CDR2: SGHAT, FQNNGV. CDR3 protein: CASSLGERGTGETQYF. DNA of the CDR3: TGTGCCAGCAGCTTAGGAGAGAGGGGGACGGGAGAGACCCAGTACTTC.

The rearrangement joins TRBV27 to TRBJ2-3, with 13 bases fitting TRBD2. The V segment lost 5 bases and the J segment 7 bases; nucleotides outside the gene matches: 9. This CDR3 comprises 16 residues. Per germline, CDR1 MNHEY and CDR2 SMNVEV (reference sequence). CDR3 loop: CASSLGLAGDSYTQYF. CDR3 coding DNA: TGTGCCAGCAGTCTAGGACTAGCGGGAGATTCATATACGCAGTATTTT.

The CDR3 here is CASRPIPGRPGNEQFF. CDR3 bases: TGTGCCAGCAGACCAATTCCGGGACGACCCGGAAATGAGCAGTTCTTC. J is TRBJ2-1 and V is TRBV11-2; D is perhaps TRBD1 or TRBD2 (5 bases each). With 6 bases removed from V and 7 bases from J, the gap between germline ends came to 22 bases. The CDR3 runs to 16 residues. CDR1 SGHAT and CDR2 FQNNGV come from the germline V gene. The variable domain in full, completed from reference TRBV11-2 and TRBJ2-1, reads EAGVAQSPRYKIIEKRQSVAFWCNPISGHATLYWYQQILGQGPKLLIQFQNNGVVDDSQLPKDRFSAERLKGVDSTLKIQPAKLEDSAVYLCASRPIPGRPGNEQFFGPGTRLTVL.

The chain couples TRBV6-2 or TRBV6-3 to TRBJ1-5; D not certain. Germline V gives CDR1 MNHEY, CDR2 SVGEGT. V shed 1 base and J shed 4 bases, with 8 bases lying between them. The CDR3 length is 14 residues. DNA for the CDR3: TGTGCCAGCAGTTACTTGACGGTTAATCAGCCCCAGCATTTT. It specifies CASSYLTVNQPQHF.

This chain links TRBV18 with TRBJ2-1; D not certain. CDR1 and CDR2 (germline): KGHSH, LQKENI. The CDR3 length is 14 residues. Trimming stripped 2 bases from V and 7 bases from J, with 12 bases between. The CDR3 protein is CASSPDGRSNEQFF. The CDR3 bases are TGTGCCAGCTCACCAGACGGCCGATCGAATGAGCAGTTCTTC.

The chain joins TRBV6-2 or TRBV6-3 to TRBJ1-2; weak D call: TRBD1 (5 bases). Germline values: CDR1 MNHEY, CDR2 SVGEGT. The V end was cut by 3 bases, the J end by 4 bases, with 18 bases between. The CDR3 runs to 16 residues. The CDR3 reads CASSYLGRAGPYGYTF. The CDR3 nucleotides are TGTGCCAGCAGTTATTTGGGCAGGGCAGGTCCCTATGGCTACACCTTC.

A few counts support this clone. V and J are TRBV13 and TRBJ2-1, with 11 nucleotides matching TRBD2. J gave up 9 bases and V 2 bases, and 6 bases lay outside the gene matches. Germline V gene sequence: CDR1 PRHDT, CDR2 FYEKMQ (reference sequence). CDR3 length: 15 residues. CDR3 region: CASSLILAGEGEQFF. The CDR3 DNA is TGTGCCAGCAGCTTAATACTAGCGGGGGAGGGTGAGCAGTTCTTC. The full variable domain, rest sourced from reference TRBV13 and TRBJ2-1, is AAGVIQSPRHLIKEKRETATLKCYPIPRHDTVYWYQQGPGQDPQFLISFYEKMQSDKGSIPDRFSAQQFSDYHSELNMSSLELGDSALYFCASSLILAGEGEQFFGPGTRLTVL.

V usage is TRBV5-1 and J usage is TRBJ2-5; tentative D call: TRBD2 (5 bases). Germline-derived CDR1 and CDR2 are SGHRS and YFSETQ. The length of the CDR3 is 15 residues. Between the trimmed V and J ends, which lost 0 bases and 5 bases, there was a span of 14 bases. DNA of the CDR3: TGCGCCAGCAGCTTGGTTGCCCCGCGAGGGGAGACCCAGTACTTC. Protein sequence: CASSLVAPRGETQYF.

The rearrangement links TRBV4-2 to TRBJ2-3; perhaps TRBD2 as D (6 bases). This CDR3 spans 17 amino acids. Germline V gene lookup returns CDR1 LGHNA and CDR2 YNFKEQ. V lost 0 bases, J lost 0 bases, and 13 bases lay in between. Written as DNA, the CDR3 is TGTGCCAGCAGCCAAGAGGGGACTCCCACTAGCACAGATACGCAGTATTTT. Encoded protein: CASSQEGTPTSTDTQYF.

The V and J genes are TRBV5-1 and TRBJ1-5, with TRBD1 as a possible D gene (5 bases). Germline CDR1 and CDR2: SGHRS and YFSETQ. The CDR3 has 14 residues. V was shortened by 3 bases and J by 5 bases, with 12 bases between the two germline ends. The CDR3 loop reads CASSYRSPHQPQHF. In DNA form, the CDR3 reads TGCGCCAGCAGCTACAGGTCCCCGCATCAGCCCCAGCATTTT.

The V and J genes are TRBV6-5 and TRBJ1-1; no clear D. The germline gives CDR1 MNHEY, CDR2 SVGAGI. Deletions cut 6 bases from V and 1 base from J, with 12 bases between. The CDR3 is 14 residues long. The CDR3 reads CASSFSEGNTEAFF. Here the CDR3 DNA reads TGTGCCAGCAGCTTCTCAGAGGGGAACACTGAAGCTTTCTTT.

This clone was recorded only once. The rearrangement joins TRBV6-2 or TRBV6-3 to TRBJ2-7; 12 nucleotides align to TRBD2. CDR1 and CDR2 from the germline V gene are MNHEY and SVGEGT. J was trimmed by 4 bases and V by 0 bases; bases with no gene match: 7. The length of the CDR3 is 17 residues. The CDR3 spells CASSYSDGLAGLYEQYF. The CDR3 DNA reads TGTGCCAGCAGTTACTCGGACGGACTAGCGGGACTTTACGAGCAGTACTTC.

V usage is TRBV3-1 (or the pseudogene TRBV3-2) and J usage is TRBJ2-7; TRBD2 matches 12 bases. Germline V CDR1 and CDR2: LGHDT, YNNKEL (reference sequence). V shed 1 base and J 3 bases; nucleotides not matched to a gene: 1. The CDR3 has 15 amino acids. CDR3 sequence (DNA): TGTGCCAGCAGCCAAGCTAGCGGGGGGGTCTACGAGCAGTACTTC. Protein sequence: CASSQASGGVYEQYF.

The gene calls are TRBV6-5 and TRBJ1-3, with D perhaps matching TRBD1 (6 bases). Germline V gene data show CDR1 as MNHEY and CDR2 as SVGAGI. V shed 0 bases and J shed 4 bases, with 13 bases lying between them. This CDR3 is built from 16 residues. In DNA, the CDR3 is TGTGCCAGCAGTTACTCTCAACAGGGAAAAGGAAACACCATATATTTT. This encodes CASSYSQQGKGNTIYF.

The CDR3: CASSLDGNQPQHF. CDR3 nucleotides: TGTGCCAGCAGCTTAGACGGGAATCAGCCCCAGCATTTT. The chain uses TRBV7-2 and TRBJ1-5; D is unresolved. V shed 1 base and J shed 4 bases, with 5 bases lying between them. CDR1 SGHTA and CDR2 FQGNSA come from the germline V gene. This CDR3 comprises 13 residues.